A single sample is the source of the 32 T cell receptor beta chains below, sequenced in a study of T cell responses to AZD1222 COVID-19 vaccine. Only in-frame clones appear in the TCRdb table, and some are missing; sequencing was by immunoSEQ multiplex PCR. The sample carries 150,000 or so clones, 90% to 95% recorded once. Sample: peripheral blood, taken 28 days after the second AZD1222 dose. The receptors were gathered from an adult who received the AZD1222 COVID-19 vaccine.

This chain links TRBV5-3 with TRBJ1-2; a weak D match, TRBD1 (5 bases). TRBV5-3 is an ORF, with its function uncertain. Trimming cost V 5 bases and J 4 bases, with 9 bases left between them. This CDR3 has 12 residues. In DNA, the CDR3 is TGTGCCAGAAGTGGGGGAATCTATGGCTACACCTTC. It is translated as CARSGGIYGYTF.

V and J are TRBV19 and TRBJ1-1; 9 bases are shared with TRBD1. CDR1 is LNHDA, CDR2 SQIVND, per germline (reference sequence). This CDR3 is 14 amino acids long. V lost 9 bases, J lost 0 bases, and 5 bases stayed unmatched. The CDR3 DNA reads TGTGCCAGCAAAGGACAGGGGATGAACACTGAAGCTTTCTTT. Translating it yields CASKGQGMNTEAFF.

V and J are TRBV5-1 and TRBJ2-4, with 7 bases matching TRBD2. Germline V gives CDR1 SGHRS, CDR2 YFSETQ. With V trimmed by 0 bases and J by 4 bases, 7 bases remained unmatched. The CDR3 sequence is 16 residues long. DNA for the CDR3: TGCGCCAGCAGCTTGGCTAGCGGAGCGTATAAAAACATTCAGTACTTC. Translated: CASSLASGAYKNIQYF.

The DNA of the CDR3 is TGTGCCAGCAGCTTAGAGGGGGATGGCTACACCTTC. This gives the protein CASSLEGDGYTF. V gene TRBV11-2 combines with J gene TRBJ1-2, with D possibly being TRBD1 (5 bases). Trimming pared 0 bases from V and 6 bases from J, leaving 5 bases between. CDR3 length equals 12 residues. From germline, CDR1 is SGHAT and CDR2 FQNNGV.

This clone has only one observation. The sample has other DNA sequences that encode this CDR3 too. The V and J genes are TRBV25-1 and TRBJ2-7; D is perhaps TRBD2 (6 bases). The CDR3 contains 13 residues. Germline CDR1 MGHDK, CDR2 SYGVNS. Trimming took 3 bases from V and 2 from J, leaving 8 bases between them. The CDR3 coding sequence is TGTGCCAGCAGTGATCCGGGAGCCTACGAGCAGTACTTC. This gives the protein CASSDPGAYEQYF.

The CDR3 sequence: CASRGLRGPTNEKLFF. The CDR3 DNA sequence: TGTGCCAGCAGGGGGCTTAGGGGGCCAACTAATGAAAAACTGTTTTTT. The chain recombines TRBV2 with TRBJ1-4, with TRBD1 matching over 7 bases. There are 16 residues in the CDR3. From germline, CDR1 is SNHLY and CDR2 FYNNEI. V was pared by 6 bases and J by 0 bases, with 7 bases of the junction left unmatched. Full variable domain (missing parts from reference TRBV2 and TRBJ1-4): EPEVTQTPSHQVTQMGQEVILRCVPISNHLYFYWYRQILGQKVEFLVSFYNNEISEKSEIFDDQFSVERPDGSNFTLKIRSTKLEDSAMYFCASRGLRGPTNEKLFFGSGTQLSVL.

The genes are TRBV27 and TRBJ2-7; D gene unclear. V lost 4 bases and J lost 0, with 10 bases in between. Germline lookup yields CDR1 MNHEY and CDR2 SMNVEV (reference sequence). This CDR3 spans 14 amino acids. The CDR3 spells CASSSLRDSYEQYF. CDR3 DNA sequence: TGTGCCAGCAGTTCGCTGCGTGACTCCTACGAGCAGTACTTC.

This sequence joins TRBV4-1 and TRBJ1-1, with a tentative D call TRBD1 (5 bases). Germline V gene lookup returns CDR1 MGHRA and CDR2 YSYEKL. This CDR3 has 17 amino acids. Trimming took off 0 bases at V and 1 base at J, with 15 bases between the two ends. CDR3 residues: CASSQDRRGSGNTEAFF. The CDR3 DNA reads as TGCGCCAGCAGCCAAGATAGGAGGGGAAGTGGGAACACTGAAGCTTTCTTT.

The rearrangement joins TRBV10-3 to TRBJ1-1; D not certain. The germline V gene encodes CDR1 ENHRY and CDR2 SYGVKD. The CDR3 covers 12 residues. With 9 bases removed from V and 4 bases from J, the gap between germline ends came to 12 bases. The CDR3 region is CAMDSGGTEAFF. The CDR3, as DNA: TGTGCCATGGATTCTGGTGGCACTGAAGCTTTCTTT.

This chain joins TRBV7-2 and TRBJ2-1, with 7 bases lining up with TRBD2. There are 16 residues in the CDR3. The ends lost 1 base at V and 6 bases at J; junction bases unmatched: 9. The germline V gene has CDR1 SGHTA and CDR2 FQGNSA. The CDR3 loop is CASSLGLRLAPNEQFF. CDR3 sequence (DNA): TGTGCCAGCAGCTTAGGTCTGCGACTAGCACCCAATGAGCAGTTCTTC.

The V and J genes are TRBV7-8 and TRBJ2-7; D possibly matches TRBD1 or TRBD2 (5 bases each). V gave up 5 bases and J gave up 2 bases, with 7 bases separating them. CDR3 length equals 12 residues. In germline, CDR1 is SGHVS, CDR2 FQNEAQ. CDR3: CASSRDPYEQYF. The CDR3 DNA sequence: TGTGCCAGCAGCCGGGACCCCTACGAGCAGTACTTC. Complete variable domain (other parts from reference TRBV7-8 and TRBJ2-7): GAGVSQSPRYKVAKRGQDVALRCDPISGHVSLFWYQQALGQGPEFLTYFQNEAQLDKSGLPSDRFFAERPEGSVSTLKIQRTQQEDSAVYLCASSRDPYEQYFGPGTRLTVT.

The chain has TRBV7-8 and TRBJ1-3; TRBD1 might be the D (6 bases). CDR3 length: 15 amino acids. Germline-derived CDR1 and CDR2 are SGHVS and FQNEAQ. V dropped 9 bases and J dropped 0 bases, with 15 bases sitting between them. The CDR3 sequence: CARPGQRASGNTIYF. The CDR3 DNA reads TGTGCCAGACCCGGACAGCGCGCCTCTGGAAACACCATATATTTT.

V and J are TRBV7-9 and TRBJ2-1; the D gene is possibly TRBD1 (5 bases). The CDR3 length is 14 residues. V was clipped by 5 bases and J by 0 bases, with 8 bases between them. Per germline, CDR1 SEHNR and CDR2 FQNEAQ (reference sequence). The CDR3 region has the DNA TGTGCCAGCAGCGGGGCGGTCTCCTACAATGAGCAGTTCTTC. It codes for CASSGAVSYNEQFF.

This clone was seen only once. The V gene is TRBV7-2, the J gene TRBJ1-4; D is perhaps TRBD1 (5 bases). With 3 bases removed from V and 3 bases from J, the gap between germline ends came to 8 bases. This CDR3 region has 14 residues. Germline V gene data show CDR1 as SGHTA and CDR2 as FQGNSA. The CDR3, as DNA: TGTGCCAGCAGCTTTCAGGGTTCTAATGAAAAACTGTTTTTT. This translates into CASSFQGSNEKLFF.

The chain carries TRBV5-4 and TRBJ2-1; 8 bases align to TRBD2. The CDR3 covers 15 residues. Germline values: CDR1 SGHNT, CDR2 YYREEE (reference sequence). With 3 bases clipped from V and 4 bases from J, the junction kept 6 bases outside the gene matches. The CDR3 here is CASSSDPGGYNEQFF. As DNA, the CDR3 is TGTGCCAGCAGCTCGGACCCGGGGGGGTACAATGAGCAGTTCTTC.

This clone was detected a few times. The genes are TRBV6-5 and TRBJ1-1; tentative D call: TRBD1 (6 bases). V lost 2 bases and J lost 0, with 13 bases in between. The CDR3 is 16 residues long. Germline lookup yields CDR1 MNHEY and CDR2 SVGAGI. CDR3 DNA sequence: TGTGCCAGCAGTTACAACCCCGGGACATTGAACACTGAAGCTTTCTTT. This sequence encodes CASSYNPGTLNTEAFF.

CDR3 residues: CASKGLRGNTIYF. The DNA of the CDR3 is TGTGCCAGCAAAGGGTTGAGGGGAAACACCATATATTTT. The chain recombines TRBV27 with TRBJ1-3, with D hard to call. V was shortened by 7 bases and J by 4 bases, with 11 bases between the two germline ends. CDR1 and CDR2 (germline): MNHEY, SMNVEV (reference sequence). The CDR3 covers 13 residues.

This chain links TRBV6-8 with TRBJ2-7; D unresolved. The CDR3 has 15 residues. Germline V CDR1 and CDR2: MNHGY, SAAAGT. V was trimmed by 0 bases and J by 2 bases, leaving 11 bases between them. In DNA form, the CDR3 reads TGTGCCAGCAGTTACTCGCCCCACGGCCCCTACGAGCAGTACTTC. It is translated as CASSYSPHGPYEQYF.

CDR3 sequence reads: CASSPRLAGGRGNEQFF. Here the CDR3 DNA reads TGCGCCAGCAGCCCCCGATTAGCGGGGGGCCGGGGCAATGAGCAGTTCTTC. The chain uses TRBV5-1 and TRBJ2-1; 10 positions agree with TRBD2. V was clipped by 4 bases and J by 6 bases; unmatched bases: 13. This CDR3 contains 17 residues. Looked up from germline, CDR1 is SGHRS and CDR2 is YFSETQ.

The rearrangement joins TRBV6-5 to TRBJ1-4; D is unclear. Germline loops: CDR1 MNHEY, CDR2 SVGAGI. V shed 6 bases and J shed 0 bases, with 11 bases lying between them. The CDR3 has 15 amino acids. As DNA, the CDR3 is TGTGCCAGCAGCAGGCGGCCTGCAACTAATGAAAAACTGTTTTTT. Its translation is CASSRRPATNEKLFF.

The CDR3 reads CASSPGTFYGYTF. DNA for the CDR3: TGTGCCAGCAGTCCCGGGACCTTCTATGGCTACACCTTC. The chain uses TRBV2 and TRBJ1-2; a possible D gene is TRBD1 (5 bases). There are 13 residues in the CDR3. CDR1 SNHLY and CDR2 FYNNEI come from the germline V gene. V was trimmed by 5 bases and J by 4 bases, leaving 11 bases between them.

The chain joins TRBV6-5 to TRBJ2-5, with D possibly matching TRBD2 (5 bases). The germline V and J ends were trimmed by 2 bases and 0 bases, with 10 bases remaining between them. CDR1 and CDR2 (germline): MNHEY, SVGAGI. CDR3 length: 15 amino acids. The CDR3 protein is CASSYDGVNQETQYF. CDR3 sequence (DNA): TGTGCCAGCAGTTACGACGGGGTAAACCAAGAGACCCAGTACTTC.

The V call is TRBV21-1, the J call TRBJ2-1; TRBD1, as called in the table, went unchecked against the DNA. TRBV21-1 represents a pseudogene. The CDR3 has 13 residues. CDR3 sequence reads: CASSKEAQVEQFF. CDR3 DNA sequence: TGTGCCAGCAGCAAAGAGGCGCAGGTTGAGCAGTTCTTC.

This clone has only one observation. The V and J genes are TRBV25-1 and TRBJ2-3; D gene unclear. Germline CDR1 is MGHDK and CDR2 is SYGVNS. The CDR3 has 15 residues. Trimming shortened V by 2 bases and J by 9 bases, and 18 bases separated the two germline ends. CDR3 nucleotide sequence: TGTGCCAGCAGTGAAAGGCAGCCCCTGAAGGGAACGCAGTATTTT. It translates to CASSERQPLKGTQYF.

V and J are TRBV9 and TRBJ1-1; D unclear. The V end was cut by 0 bases, the J end by 6 bases, with 12 bases between. CDR3 length equals 14 residues. The germline CDR1 and CDR2 sequences are SGDLS and YYNGEE. CDR3 sequence reads: CASSVGGGRAEAFF. In nucleotides, the CDR3 is TGTGCCAGCAGCGTAGGAGGAGGGAGGGCTGAAGCTTTCTTT.

The V and J genes are TRBV7-9 and TRBJ2-4; a weak D match, TRBD2 (6 bases). The germline CDR1 and CDR2 sequences are SEHNR and FQNEAQ (reference sequence). The CDR3 consists of 16 residues. V dropped 1 base and J dropped 2 bases, with 12 bases sitting between them. CDR3 region: CASSLGRVGTKNIQYF. DNA of the CDR3: TGTGCCAGCAGCTTAGGGAGGGTCGGGACCAAAAACATTCAGTACTTC.

The rearrangement joins TRBV30 to TRBJ1-1; D is unclear. Germline V gene lookup returns CDR1 GTSNPN and CDR2 SVGIG (reference sequence). V was clipped by 3 bases and J by 5 bases, with 19 bases between them. CDR3 length: 15 residues. DNA of the CDR3: TGTGCCTGGAGGCCGTCCCGTGGGTGGGGTACTGAAGCTTTCTTT. Its translation is CAWRPSRGWGTEAFF.

This rearrangement joins TRBV6-1 to TRBJ2-3; the D is unclear. Between the trimmed V and J ends, which lost 3 bases and 4 bases, there was a span of 5 bases. The CDR3 is made up of 12 amino acids. Germline CDR1 MNHNS, CDR2 SASEGT. The CDR3 reads CASSDVADTQYF. The CDR3 DNA reads as TGTGCCAGCAGTGATGTTGCAGATACGCAGTATTTT.

The J gene is TRBJ2-2, the V gene TRBV30; tentative D call: TRBD2 (5 bases). V was clipped by 1 base and J by 4 bases, with 19 bases between them. CDR3 size: 17 residues. CDR1 and CDR2 (germline): GTSNPN, SVGIG (reference sequence). The CDR3 bases are TGTGCCTGGAGTGGTTCAGCGGTGGGCACCGGCACCGGGGAGCTGTTTTTT. Protein: CAWSGSAVGTGTGELFF.

The chain uses TRBV3-1 (or the pseudogene TRBV3-2) and TRBJ1-2; 11 bases are a match to TRBD1. Trimming took 1 base from V and 5 from J; bases not matched to a gene: 6. Germline CDR1 LGHDT, CDR2 YNNKEL (reference sequence). The CDR3 loop spans 16 amino acids. The CDR3, as DNA: TGTGCCAGCAGCCAAGGGACAGGGGGCGCTTGGTATGGCTACACCTTC. Residues: CASSQGTGGAWYGYTF.

The chain has TRBV11-2 and TRBJ2-7; D call uncertain. The V end was cut by 1 base, the J end by 5 bases, with 6 bases between. Germline V gene data show CDR1 as SGHAT and CDR2 as FQNNGV. CDR3 length equals 12 residues. The chain's CDR3 is CASSLGAHEQYF. DNA for the CDR3: TGTGCCAGCAGCTTAGGGGCCCACGAGCAGTACTTC.

The chain couples TRBV9 to TRBJ1-3, with no clear D. V lost 4 bases to trimming and J lost 6 bases, with 11 bases between them. The CDR3 length is 13 residues. Germline V gives CDR1 SGDLS, CDR2 YYNGEE. The CDR3 loop is CASSSGDENTIYF. The CDR3 DNA sequence: TGTGCCAGCAGCTCAGGTGATGAAAACACCATATATTTT.